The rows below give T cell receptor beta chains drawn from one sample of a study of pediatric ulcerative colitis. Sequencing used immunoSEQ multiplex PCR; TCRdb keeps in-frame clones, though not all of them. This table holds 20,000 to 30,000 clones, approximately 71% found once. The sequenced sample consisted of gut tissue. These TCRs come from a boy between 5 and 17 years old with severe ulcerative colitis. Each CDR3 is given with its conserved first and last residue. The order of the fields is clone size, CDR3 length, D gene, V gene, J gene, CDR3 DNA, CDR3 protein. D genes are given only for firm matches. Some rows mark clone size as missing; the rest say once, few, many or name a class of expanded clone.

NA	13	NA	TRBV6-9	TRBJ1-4	TGTGCCAGCAGTTCCATTATGGAAGAAAAACTGTTTTTT	CASSSIMEEKLFF
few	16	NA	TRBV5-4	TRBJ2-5	TGTGCCAGCAGCTTGGCCGGCGGGGTGGGACAAGAGACCCAGTACTTC	CASSLAGGVGQETQYF
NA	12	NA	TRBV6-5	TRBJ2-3	TGTGCCAGCAGGACCACCACAGATACGCAGTATTTT	CASRTTTDTQYF
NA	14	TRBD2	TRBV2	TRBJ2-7	TGTGCCAGCAGTGCTAGCGGGACTTCCTACGAGCAGTACTTC	CASSASGTSYEQYF
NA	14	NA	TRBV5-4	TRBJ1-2	TGTGCCAGCAGCTTGGCCTTCGGGGGATTAGGCTACACCTTC	CASSLAFGGLGYTF
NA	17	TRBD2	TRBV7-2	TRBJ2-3	TGTGCCAGCAGTTTTAGCGGGAGGGCCCTCTATCCAGATACGCAGTATTTT	CASSFSGRALYPDTQYF
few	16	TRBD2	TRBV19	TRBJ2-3	TGTGCCAGTAGTCCTCTAGCGGGAGGGGGAACAGATACGCAGTATTTT	CASSPLAGGGTDTQYF
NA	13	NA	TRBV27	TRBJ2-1	TGTGCCAGCAGTTTAAGTTCTAGGGATGAGCAGTTCTTC	CASSLSSRDEQFF
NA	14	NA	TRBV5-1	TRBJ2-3	TGCGCCAGCAGCTCAGGGGGGCGCATAGATACGCAGTATTTT	CASSSGGRIDTQYF
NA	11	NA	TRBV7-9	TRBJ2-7	TGTGCCAGCAGCTTTTCCCACGAGCAGTACTTC	CASSFSHEQYF
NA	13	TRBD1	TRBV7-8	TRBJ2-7	TGTGCCAGCAGCCCCAACAGGGGCTACGAGCAGTACTTC	CASSPNRGYEQYF
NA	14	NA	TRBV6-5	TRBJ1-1	TGTGCCAGCAGTTACTCGTTGGGGGACACTGAAGCTTTCTTT	CASSYSLGDTEAFF
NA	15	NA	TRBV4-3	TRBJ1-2	TGCGCCAGCAGCTACTCTGACCCGAGAAACTATGGCTACACCTTC	CASSYSDPRNYGYTF
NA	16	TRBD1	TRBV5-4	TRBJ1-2	TGTGCCAGCAGCGTTGGGACAGGGGGTCTATTTGGTGGCTACACCTTC	CASSVGTGGLFGGYTF
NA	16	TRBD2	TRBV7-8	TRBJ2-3	TGTGCCAGCAGCTTAGGGGGGCTAGCGGGGACAGATACGCAGTATTTT	CASSLGGLAGTDTQYF
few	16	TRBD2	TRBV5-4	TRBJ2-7	TGTGCCAGCAGCTTGGGAGGCAGCGGGAGATTCTACGAGCAGTACTTC	CASSLGGSGRFYEQYF
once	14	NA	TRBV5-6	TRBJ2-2	TGTGCCAGCAGCAAAAGGACAGCCGCCGGGGAGCTGTTTTTT	CASSKRTAAGELFF
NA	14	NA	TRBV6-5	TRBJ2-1	TGTGCCAGCAATGAGGGGGAGGTCTTCAATGAGCAGTTCTTC	CASNEGEVFNEQFF
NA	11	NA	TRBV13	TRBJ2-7	TGTGCCAGCAGCTCAACCTACGAGCAGTACTTC	CASSSTYEQYF
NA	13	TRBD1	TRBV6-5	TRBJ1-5	TGTGCCGCCGGACAGGGGGGCTATCAGCCCCAGCATTTT	CAAGQGGYQPQHF
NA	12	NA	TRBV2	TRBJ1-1	TGTGCCAGCAGTGTAAGTCACACTGAAGCTTTCTTT	CASSVSHTEAFF
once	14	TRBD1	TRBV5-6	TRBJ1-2	TGTGCCAGCAGCTCCGGGACAGGGGACTATGGCTACACCTTC	CASSSGTGDYGYTF
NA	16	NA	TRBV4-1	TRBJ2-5	TGCGCCAGCAGCCAAGAGTCAGGGAACTTACAAGAGACCCAGTACTTC	CASSQESGNLQETQYF
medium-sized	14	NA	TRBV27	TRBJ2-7	TGTGCCAGCAGTCCGATCGGACTTTTCCGCGAGCAGTACTTC	CASSPIGLFREQYF
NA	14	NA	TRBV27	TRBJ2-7	TGTGCCAGCAGTTTTCACCTTGCTCCCTACGAGCAGTACTTC	CASSFHLAPYEQYF
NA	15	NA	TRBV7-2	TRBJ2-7	TGTGCCAGCAGCTTAGGTCCAGGCCCCGCTTTCGAGCAGTACTTC	CASSLGPGPAFEQYF
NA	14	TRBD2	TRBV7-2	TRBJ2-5	TGTGCCAGCAGTGTCGGGAGGGCCCAAGAGACCCAGTACTTC	CASSVGRAQETQYF
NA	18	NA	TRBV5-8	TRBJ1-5	TGTGCCAGCAGCTTGGCCTTCGCGCGGGGGTCCAGCAATCAGCCCCAGCATTTT	CASSLAFARGSSNQPQHF
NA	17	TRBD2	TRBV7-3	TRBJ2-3	TGTGCCAGCAGCTTAATCCTAGCGGGAGGATCCACAGATACGCAGTATTTT	CASSLILAGGSTDTQYF
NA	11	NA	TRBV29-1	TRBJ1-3	TGCAGCGTTGATACTGGAAACACCATATATTTT	CSVDTGNTIYF
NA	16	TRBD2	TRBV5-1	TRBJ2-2	TGCGCCAGCAGGACGACTAGCGGCGCAGACCGCGGGGAGCTGTTTTTT	CASRTTSGADRGELFF
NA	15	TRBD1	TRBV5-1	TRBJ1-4	TGCGCCAGCAGCCACGCCAGGGGGAGTAATGAAAAACTGTTTTTT	CASSHARGSNEKLFF
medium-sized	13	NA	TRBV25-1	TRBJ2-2	TGTGCCAGCAGTCGTACAGACACCGGGGAGCTGTTTTTT	CASSRTDTGELFF
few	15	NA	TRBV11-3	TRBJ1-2	TGTGCCAGCAGCCGATGGTCCAGTGAAGTCTATGGCTACACCTTC	CASSRWSSEVYGYTF
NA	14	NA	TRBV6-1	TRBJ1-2	TGTGCCAGCAGGAGTAGTAGCGGGAACTATGGCTACACCTTC	CASRSSSGNYGYTF
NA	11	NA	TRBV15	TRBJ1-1	TGTGCCACCAGTTACCGGACTGAAGCTTTCTTT	CATSYRTEAFF
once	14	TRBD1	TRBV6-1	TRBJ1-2	TGTGCCAGCAGTGAAGGGACAGGGGGCTATGGCTACACCTTC	CASSEGTGGYGYTF
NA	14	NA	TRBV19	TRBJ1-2	TGTGCCAGTAGTATCGGACGAGCTAACTATGACTACACCTTC	CASSIGRANYDYTF
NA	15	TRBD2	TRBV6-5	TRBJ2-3	TGTGCCAGCAAAAGAGCGGGAGGGCCCTCCGATACGCAGTATTTT	CASKRAGGPSDTQYF
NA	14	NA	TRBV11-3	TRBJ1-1	TGTGCCAGCAGCTTAGCCGGAATGAACACTGAAGCTTTCTTT	CASSLAGMNTEAFF
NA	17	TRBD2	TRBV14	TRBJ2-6	TGTGCCAGCAGCCCCCTGGAGGGAGGGACCGGGGCCAACGTCCTGACTTTC	CASSPLEGGTGANVLTF
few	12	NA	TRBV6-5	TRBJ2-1	TGTGCCAGCAGTCCGAGCGGCAATGAGCAGTTCTTC	CASSPSGNEQFF
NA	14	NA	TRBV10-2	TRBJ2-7	TGCGCCAGCAGTGAGCCTCCCGCCTCGCGCGAGCAGTACTTC	CASSEPPASREQYF